This T cell receptor (beta chain) was found in a study of identical twins. TCRdb recomputed calls from the 5' RACE reads with MiXCR, one row per CDR3 protein. The top ten hold around 1.5% of the sample, which has nearly 900,000 distinct CDR3 sequences, roughly an eighth seen once. On this clonotype: What it binds is not known.

Study-level points and caveats: In monozygotic twins, models underestimated the sharing of out-of-frame TCR alpha. Insertion counts were lower in abundant cord blood beta clonotypes, a trend that memory repertoires did not show. Among out-of-frame alpha sequences shared by twins, low generation probability occurred in excess.

The CDR3 spans 14 residues. Trimming left V 6 bases short and J 9 bases short, with 18 bases between. Looked up from germline, CDR1 is MNHEY and CDR2 is SMNVEV (reference sequence). Another study also made use of these data, one on yellow fever vaccine responses in identical twins. From that paper: The T cell response to vaccination in identical twins was reportedly partly convergent and partly personalized.

This chain uses TRBV27 with TRBJ2-1; D is possibly TRBD2 (5 bases). Sequences were obtained from PBMCs. The source is a woman under 30 in good health. The CDR3 bases are TGTGCCAGCAGCCAACAGACACTAGTCCCTGAGCAGTTCTTC. Amino acid sequence: CASSQQTLVPEQFF.